Below, 24 T cell receptor beta chains from the same sample are listed, as sequenced in a study of blood T cells in healthy people across ages. A second PCR of roughly 7 to 11 cycles used a sample-barcoded 5' primer and a J-beta primer mix. Using its own MiXCR run on the 5' RACE reads, TCRdb lists one record per CDR3 protein. Among more than 1,000,000 distinct CDR3 sequences listed, about 23% were seen once. Separately, the same data were catalogued under a study of T cells of mothers and their children.

The sequenced material came from blood. The source is a girl between 2 and 10 years old in good health.

This clonotype was observed a handful of times. Written as DNA, the CDR3 is TGCAGTGGGGGAGGGGGCGGGAGTGGAGAGCAGTACTTC. Translated, it gives CSGGGGGSGEQYF. The J gene is TRBJ2-7, the V gene TRBV20-1; D could derive from TRBD1 or TRBD2 (7 bases each). The V end lost 7 bases, the J end lost 7 bases, and 20 bases lay between the germline ends. Germline V CDR1 and CDR2: DFQATT, SNEGSKA (reference sequence). The CDR3 is made up of 13 amino acids.

This rearrangement joins TRBV12-3 or TRBV12-4 to TRBJ2-3; D call uncertain. The CDR3 extends over 13 amino acids. V was pared by 2 bases and J by 13 bases, with 16 bases between. In nucleotides, the CDR3 is TGTGCCAGCAGTTTAAGTTACTTTCCCTCGGAGTATTTT. Translated: CASSLSYFPSEYF.

This clonotype was seen only a few times. The chain combines TRBV20-1 with TRBJ2-3; D remains ambiguous. Trimming took 8 bases from V and 4 from J, leaving 22 bases between them. Germline lookup yields CDR1 DFQATT and CDR2 SNEGSKA (reference sequence). This CDR3 has 15 amino acids. CDR3 coding DNA: TGCAGTACTTCCCTTCTGTCGTACGTCTCAGATACGCAGTATTTT. It specifies CSTSLLSYVSDTQYF.

The chain joins TRBV20-1 to TRBJ1-4; 8 positions agree with TRBD1. CDR1 and CDR2 from the germline V gene are DFQATT and SNEGSKA (reference sequence). This CDR3 region has 14 residues. J lost 6 bases, V lost 5 bases, and 8 bases had no gene match. The CDR3 DNA reads as TGCAGTGCTCCTCAGGGGGCTTACCATGAAAAACTGTTTTTT. This encodes CSAPQGAYHEKLFF.

This clonotype was seen more than once but under ten times. The chain carries TRBV12-3 or TRBV12-4 and TRBJ1-2; D not certain. Deletions cut 4 bases from V and 8 bases from J, with 11 bases between. The CDR3 spans 12 residues. CDR3 nucleotides: TGTGCCAGCAGTTCGATAGAATCAGGCTACACCTTC. Translation gives CASSSIESGYTF.

The gene calls are TRBV6-1 and TRBJ2-4; D gene ambiguous. This CDR3 has 14 amino acids. The V gene's germline CDR1 is MNHNS and CDR2 SASEGT. Trimming left V 3 bases short and J 8 bases short, with 14 bases between. CDR3 protein: CASSELLGSDIQYF. DNA for the CDR3: TGTGCCAGCAGTGAGCTTCTGGGATCTGACATTCAGTACTTC.

In this sample, this clonotype turned up a few times. The CDR3 nucleotides read TGTGCCAGCAGTGAATATCCGGTGGCGACAGGCTACGAGCAGTACTTC. The encoded protein is CASSEYPVATGYEQYF. V is TRBV25-1 and J is TRBJ2-7; a possible D gene is TRBD1 (6 bases). Germline CDR1 reads MGHDK; CDR2 reads SYGVNS. The CDR3 is 16 amino acids. The V and J ends lost 0 bases and 3 bases respectively, with 15 bases between them.

The chain employs TRBV27 and TRBJ2-7; D is perhaps TRBD1 (5 bases). Trimming left V 6 bases short and J 5 bases short, with 20 bases between. The CDR3 is made up of 15 amino acids. The germline gives CDR1 MNHEY, CDR2 SMNVEV (reference sequence). The CDR3 region is CASRQLDRVRDEQYF. CDR3 in DNA: TGTGCCAGCAGACAACTTGACAGAGTCCGAGACGAGCAGTACTTC.

This clonotype was found a few times. This may be a read error: a much more frequent sequence differs by one nucleotide. This chain links TRBV3-1 with TRBJ2-7; 11 positions match TRBD1. The CDR3 is made up of 13 amino acids. Germline V lookup: CDR1 LGHDT, CDR2 YNNKEL (reference sequence). V shed 7 bases and J 3 bases; nucleotides not matched to a gene: 2. CDR3 nucleotide sequence: TGTGCCAGCACCGGGACAGGGGGCTACGAGCAGTACTTC. The encoded protein is CASTGTGGYEQYF.

This chain joins TRBV18 and TRBJ2-3, with D unresolved. The CDR3 covers 13 residues. With 2 bases removed from V and 4 bases from J, the gap between germline ends came to 7 bases. Germline CDR1 is KGHSH and CDR2 is LQKENI. DNA of the CDR3: TGTGCCAGCTCACCAGGGATGGCAGATACGCAGTATTTT. Its protein product is CASSPGMADTQYF.

This clonotype appeared a single time. This chain uses TRBV12-3 or TRBV12-4 with TRBJ2-3, with a weak D call TRBD1 (6 bases). This CDR3 spans 11 amino acids. V lost 9 bases, J lost 6 bases, and 10 bases lay in between. The CDR3 region has the DNA TGTGCCAGAAGTACAGGGGATACGCAGTATTTT. Its translation: CARSTGDTQYF.

This chain's CDR3 is CSATGDRKGTEAFF. The CDR3 DNA follows: TGCAGCGCCACGGGGGACAGGAAAGGCACTGAAGCTTTCTTT. The chain combines TRBV29-1 with TRBJ1-1; 8 bases are a match to TRBD1. From germline, CDR1 is SQVTM and CDR2 ANQGSEA. The CDR3 contains 14 residues. The ends lost 7 bases at V and 4 bases at J; junction bases unmatched: 11. Filled out from reference TRBV29-1 and TRBJ1-1, the complete variable domain reads SAVISQKPSRDICQRGTSLTIQCQVDSQVTMMFWYRQQPGQSLTLIATANQGSEATYESGFVIDKFPISRPNLTFSTLTVSNMSPEDSSIYLCSATGDRKGTEAFFGQGTRLTVV.

The sample holds a few counts of this clonotype. This chain joins TRBV29-1 and TRBJ2-3, with TRBD2 matching over 15 bases. CDR1 and CDR2 (germline): SQVTM, ANQGSEA. Trimming removed 6 bases from V and 2 bases from J; junction bases left unmatched: 9. The CDR3 extends over 17 amino acids. The CDR3 sequence: CSVGGTSGRQYTDTQYF. The CDR3 DNA reads TGCAGCGTCGGCGGGACTAGCGGGAGGCAATACACAGATACGCAGTATTTT.

The V gene is TRBV29-1, the J gene TRBJ1-1; a weak D match, TRBD1 (5 bases). Germline V CDR1 and CDR2: SQVTM, ANQGSEA. There are 13 residues in the CDR3. The V gene lost 1 base and the J gene lost 6 bases, with 12 bases spanning the gap. The CDR3 loop is CSVEVGRGSEAFF. In nucleotides, the CDR3 is TGCAGCGTTGAAGTCGGTCGGGGGTCTGAAGCTTTCTTT.

The chain joins TRBV10-3 to TRBJ1-1, with 9 positions matching TRBD1. Germline V lookup: CDR1 ENHRY, CDR2 SYGVKD. The CDR3 is made up of 12 amino acids. V shed 11 bases, J shed 8 bases, and the junction held 9 bases outside the gene matches. CDR3 bases: TGTGCCTCTAGGGACAGGGAAACCGAAGCTTTCTTT. It translates to CASRDRETEAFF.

This clonotype has a handful of counts. CDR3 region: CASSPTFGGYYEQYF. The CDR3 bases are TGCGCCAGCAGCCCGACATTCGGAGGGTACTACGAGCAGTACTTC. The V gene is TRBV5-1, the J gene TRBJ2-7, with a weak D call TRBD2 (6 bases). The germline gives CDR1 SGHRS, CDR2 YFSETQ. This CDR3 region has 15 residues. Trimming cost V 4 bases and J 3 bases, with 17 bases left between them.

This clonotype was observed a few times. This chain links TRBV24-1 with TRBJ2-5, with 8 positions matching TRBD1. Germline V gives CDR1 KGHDR, CDR2 SFDVKD. The CDR3 has 16 residues. With V trimmed by 3 bases and J by 1 base, 6 bases remained unmatched. The CDR3 loop reads CATSDPRTGSQETQYF. CDR3 in DNA: TGTGCCACCAGTGATCCAAGGACAGGGTCCCAAGAGACCCAGTACTTC.

This clonotype showed up just a few times. The rearrangement uses TRBV19 and TRBJ1-2, with D tentatively TRBD1 (5 bases). Trimming removed 5 bases from V and 6 bases from J, with 13 bases in between. CDR3 size: 13 residues. Germline V gene data show CDR1 as LNHDA and CDR2 as SQIVND (reference sequence). As DNA, the CDR3 is TGTGCCAGTAGTGCGACAGATGGTAATGGCTACACCTTC. This codes for CASSATDGNGYTF.

The J gene is TRBJ1-2, the V gene TRBV5-1; the D is unclear. This CDR3 is built from 14 residues. Between the trimmed V and J ends, which lost 0 bases and 3 bases, there was a span of 9 bases. From germline, CDR1 is SGHRS and CDR2 YFSETQ. This CDR3 reads CASSLGARDYGYTF. CDR3 DNA: TGCGCCAGCAGCTTGGGGGCCAGAGACTATGGCTACACCTTC.

Only a few counts were recorded for this clonotype. This chain links TRBV6-2 or TRBV6-3 with TRBJ1-2, with no clear D. This CDR3 has 12 amino acids. The V gene lost 6 bases and the J gene lost 5 bases, with 10 bases spanning the gap. In germline, CDR1 is MNHEY, CDR2 SVGEGT. The CDR3 DNA follows: TGTGCCAGCAGCCAGACTGAGTATGGCTACACCTTC. Translation gives CASSQTEYGYTF.

This chain links TRBV6-5 with TRBJ1-5; D gene ambiguous. Per germline, CDR1 MNHEY and CDR2 SVGAGI. This CDR3 region has 15 residues. The V end was cut by 0 bases, the J end by 4 bases, with 10 bases between. CDR3 DNA sequence: TGTGCCAGCAGTTACTCTTTCCAGAATAATCAGCCCCAGCATTTT. Its protein product is CASSYSFQNNQPQHF.

In this sample, this clonotype turned up a few times. CDR3 region: CASSQVGTSAKNIQYF. The DNA of the CDR3 is TGTGCCAGCAGCCAAGTTGGGACTAGCGCCAAAAACATTCAGTACTTC. The chain has TRBV14 and TRBJ2-4; 9 bases match TRBD2. The CDR3 is 16 residues long. Germline V lookup: CDR1 SGHDN, CDR2 FVKESK. The trim removed 1 base at V and 1 base at J, leaving 2 bases unmatched.

The V call is TRBV20-1, the J call TRBJ2-7; maybe TRBD2 (5 bases). Per the germline V gene, CDR1 is DFQATT and CDR2 is SNEGSKA (reference sequence). This CDR3 has 13 amino acids. V dropped 3 bases and J dropped 0 bases, with 9 bases sitting between them. The CDR3 loop reads CSARDTSSYEQYF. CDR3 sequence (DNA): TGCAGTGCTAGGGATACTAGCTCCTACGAGCAGTACTTC.

This clonotype appeared a few times. V and J are TRBV7-9 and TRBJ2-5; TRBD2 aligns across 10 bases. V shed 5 bases, J shed 5 bases, and the junction held 5 bases outside the gene matches. The CDR3 runs to 14 residues. Germline V CDR1 and CDR2: SEHNR, FQNEAQ (reference sequence). The CDR3 loop is CASSQRGGQETQYF. In DNA, the CDR3 is TGTGCCAGCAGCCAGCGGGGGGGCCAGGAGACCCAGTACTTC. Combining the CDR3 with reference TRBV7-9 and TRBJ2-5 gives the whole variable domain DTGVSQNPRHKITKRGQNVTFRCDPISEHNRLYWYRQTLGQGPEFLTYFQNEAQLEKSRLLSDRFSAERPKGSFSTLEIQRTEQGDSAMYLCASSQRGGQETQYFGPGTRLLVL.